This TCR beta chain was captured in a study of blood T cell repertoires in COVID-19. There are a few counts of this clone. Some clones are missing from TCRdb's copy, which holds only in-frame ones; the method was immunoSEQ multiplex PCR. The sample shows under 400,000 clones, just over 85% of them seen only once. CDR1 is LGHDT and CDR2 is YNNKEL in the germline V gene (reference sequence). Deletions cut 1 base from V and 5 bases from J, with 11 bases between. The CDR3 is 14 amino acids. The chain has TRBV3-1 (or the pseudogene TRBV3-2) and TRBJ1-2; D gene uncertain. The source is a woman between 35 and 50 years old with acute COVID-19. Sequencing used PBMCs or T cells enriched from blood (not recorded which). The CDR3 DNA reads as TGTGCCAGCAGCCAAGCGCCGGCTAGGTATGGCTACACCTTC. This codes for CASSQAPARYGYTF.